Listed here are 25 T cell receptor beta chains from one sample, sequenced in a study of cytomegalovirus exposure and HLA in healthy donors (dated by TCRdb to about 2017). The library was generated by the immunoSEQ multiplex PCR assay. The multiplex PCR relied on a mix of 60 forward primers for TCR Vbeta segments and 13 reverse primers for TCR Jbeta segments. In its TCRdb copy, this immuneACCESS table keeps in-frame sequences only and misses some clones. Where compared with another copy, unresolved V genes explain less than half of these, and the others have no known cause. For this sample there are 130,000 to 150,000 clones; around two thirds appear just once. Together, the top ten hold approximately 1.8% of the sample. Input material: PBMCs. The receptors were sampled from a woman between 18 and 29 years old in good health and CMV-seronegative.

Details on this clone: The sample holds other DNA sequences that translate to the same CDR3. V usage is TRBV7-2 and J usage is TRBJ2-3; D perhaps matches TRBD1 (6 bases). Germline CDR1 and CDR2: SGHTA and FQGNSA. The CDR3 runs to 14 residues. Trimming took 5 bases from V and 1 from J, leaving 10 bases between them. CDR3 nucleotide sequence: TGTGCCAGCAGCCTCCAGGGGCGCACAGATACGCAGTATTTT. It translates to CASSLQGRTDTQYF.

The gene calls are TRBV4-1 and TRBJ1-1; 9 bases map to TRBD1. CDR1 and CDR2 from the germline V gene are MGHRA and YSYEKL. Unmatched junction bases numbered 16, after V lost 6 bases and J lost 5 bases. The CDR3 length is 17 residues. The CDR3 DNA follows: TGCGCCAGCAGACGCCGACAGGGGGATTTCGCAAGGACTGAAGCTTTCTTT. It specifies CASRRRQGDFARTEAFF.

This chain joins TRBV4-3 and TRBJ2-3; 7 bases are a match to TRBD2. Germline trimming cut 1 base from V and 1 base from J; bases unmatched to any gene: 2. The length of the CDR3 is 15 residues. Germline-derived CDR1 and CDR2 are LGHNA and YSLEER. The CDR3 loop is CASSQAAGGTDTQYF. The CDR3 nucleotides are TGCGCCAGCAGCCAAGCGGCGGGGGGCACAGATACGCAGTATTTT.

The J gene is TRBJ1-2, the V gene TRBV4-1; perhaps TRBD1 as D (6 bases). This CDR3 has 16 amino acids. Germline loops: CDR1 MGHRA, CDR2 YSYEKL. Between the trimmed V and J ends, which lost 2 bases and 1 base, there was a span of 14 bases. CDR3 amino acids: CASSQSHREFNYGYTF. The CDR3 nucleotides read TGCGCCAGCAGCCAAAGTCACAGGGAGTTTAACTATGGCTACACCTTC.

The chain links TRBV7-8 to TRBJ2-3; D remains unclear. Germline V gene sequence: CDR1 SGHVS, CDR2 FQNEAQ. The CDR3 length is 16 residues. Trimming took 5 bases from V and 0 from J, leaving 15 bases between them. The CDR3 is CASSQSGSPSTDTQYF. The CDR3 region has the DNA TGTGCCAGCAGCCAGTCTGGCTCCCCTAGCACAGATACGCAGTATTTT.

This chain connects TRBV18 to TRBJ1-5; D possibly corresponds to TRBD1 (6 bases). Germline assignment: CDR1 KGHSH and CDR2 LQKENI. Trimming removed 3 bases at V and 9 bases at J, with 27 bases between. The CDR3 has 18 amino acids. The CDR3 DNA follows: TGTGCCAGCTCACCGGAGAAGATGGACAGACTACATATCAGGCCCCAGCATTTT. Protein sequence: CASSPEKMDRLHIRPQHF.

This sequence joins TRBV18 and TRBJ1-1; TRBD1 matches at 7 bases. The ends lost 3 bases at V and 0 bases at J; junction bases unmatched: 10. The CDR3 is 17 amino acids. The germline V gene has CDR1 KGHSH and CDR2 LQKENI. In nucleotides, the CDR3 is TGTGCCAGCTCACCGACTCGGGACAGCACATTGAACACTGAAGCTTTCTTT. As protein: CASSPTRDSTLNTEAFF.

V is TRBV9 and J is TRBJ1-3; 10 bases are a match to TRBD1. The CDR3 contains 16 residues. The ends lost 4 bases at V and 2 bases at J; junction bases unmatched: 6. CDR1 is SGDLS and CDR2 is YYNGEE in the germline V gene. This CDR3 is CASSSRTGGTGNTIYF. The DNA of the CDR3 is TGTGCCAGCAGCTCCCGGACAGGGGGTACTGGAAACACCATATATTTT.

The chain carries TRBV7-8 and TRBJ1-5; D gene ambiguous. Trimming shortened V by 3 bases and J by 9 bases, and 12 bases separated the two germline ends. The CDR3 length is 13 residues. Germline CDR1 and CDR2: SGHVS and FQNEAQ. Written as DNA, the CDR3 is TGTGCCAGCAGCTTGGAAAGTGGGAGGCCCCAGCATTTT. Its translation is CASSLESGRPQHF.

The chain couples TRBV7-3 to TRBJ2-1; possibly TRBD2 for D (5 bases). Germline lookup yields CDR1 SGHTA and CDR2 FQGTGA. This CDR3 contains 14 residues. V was shortened by 5 bases and J by 8 bases, with 16 bases between the two germline ends. CDR3 sequence reads: CASSPGPARDEQFF. Here the CDR3 DNA reads TGTGCCAGCAGCCCCGGTCCTGCGAGGGATGAGCAGTTCTTC.

The chain is built from TRBV7-2 and TRBJ1-1; D perhaps matches TRBD1 (6 bases). V was shortened by 7 bases and J by 1 base, with 25 bases between the two germline ends. CDR1 SGHTA and CDR2 FQGNSA come from the germline V gene. CDR3 length: 18 amino acids. In DNA form, the CDR3 reads TGTGCCAGCACCAAGGGGCCTCGACAGGTCGCTAGGAACACTGAAGCTTTCTTT. Translation: CASTKGPRQVARNTEAFF.

The V call is TRBV6-5, the J call TRBJ2-6, with D possibly matching TRBD1 (6 bases). Trimming removed 0 bases at V and 1 base at J, with 7 bases between. CDR3 size: 16 residues. Looked up from germline, CDR1 is MNHEY and CDR2 is SVGAGI. The chain's CDR3 is CASSYSGASGANVLTF. CDR3 nucleotides: TGTGCCAGCAGTTACTCGGGGGCTTCTGGGGCCAACGTCCTGACTTTC.

The chain uses TRBV7-2 and TRBJ2-5; possibly TRBD2 for D (6 bases). The closer fit of TRBJ2-7 to the DNA end suggests the J call may be wrong. Germline lookup yields CDR1 SGHTA and CDR2 FQGNSA. The CDR3 length is 17 residues. The CDR3 bases are TGTGCCAGCAGCTTAGATAGAGTTGGCGGGGCCTCCTACGAGCAGTACTTC. Amino acid sequence: CASSLDRVGGASYEQYF.

This clone occurred a few times. The chain recombines TRBV7-2 with TRBJ2-7, with D possibly matching TRBD2 (5 bases). The V gene lost 4 bases and the J gene lost 7 bases, with 14 bases spanning the gap. Germline CDR1 is SGHTA and CDR2 is FQGNSA. The length of the CDR3 is 13 residues. The CDR3 region is CASSSADSGEQYF. CDR3 in DNA: TGTGCCAGCAGCTCAGCGGATTCGGGAGAGCAGTACTTC.

The chain recombines TRBV27 with TRBJ2-2; D perhaps matches TRBD1 (5 bases). Germline V CDR1 and CDR2: MNHEY, SMNVEV (reference sequence). The CDR3 is 14 amino acids. Trimming cost V 5 bases and J 4 bases, with 11 bases left between them. The CDR3: CASSQDNLTGELFF. The CDR3 DNA sequence: TGTGCCAGCAGTCAGGACAACCTCACCGGGGAGCTGTTTTTT.

The rearrangement joins TRBV2 to TRBJ2-1; TRBD2 matches 12 bases. J was trimmed by 2 bases and V by 0 bases; bases with no gene match: 2. The CDR3 runs 17 residues. The germline V gene has CDR1 SNHLY and CDR2 FYNNEI. The CDR3 coding sequence is TGTGCCAGCAGTGAAGCGGCTAGCGGGGGGGCCTACAATGAGCAGTTCTTC. This gives the protein CASSEAASGGAYNEQFF. Based on the CDR3 plus reference TRBV2 and TRBJ2-1, the full variable domain is EPEVTQTPSHQVTQMGQEVILRCVPISNHLYFYWYRQILGQKVEFLVSFYNNEISEKSEIFDDQFSVERPDGSNFTLKIRSTKLEDSAMYFCASSEAASGGAYNEQFFGPGTRLTVL.

The rearrangement uses TRBV7-9 and TRBJ2-5; D unclear. The CDR3 is made up of 13 amino acids. Germline V gives CDR1 SEHNR, CDR2 FQNEAQ (reference sequence). V was cut by 1 base and J by 5 bases, with 8 bases left in between. The CDR3 spells CASSLGGVETQYF. CDR3 coding DNA: TGTGCCAGCAGCTTAGGAGGTGTTGAGACCCAGTACTTC. Complete variable domain (other parts from reference TRBV7-9 and TRBJ2-5): DTGVSQNPRHKITKRGQNVTFRCDPISEHNRLYWYRQTLGQGPEFLTYFQNEAQLEKSRLLSDRFSAERPKGSFSTLEIQRTEQGDSAMYLCASSLGGVETQYFGPGTRLLVL.

This chain connects TRBV6-1 to TRBJ1-1; weak D call: TRBD1 (5 bases). The CDR3 is 15 residues long. Trimming pared 8 bases from V and 1 base from J, leaving 17 bases between. Germline V gives CDR1 MNHNS, CDR2 SASEGT. The CDR3 reads CASSNPDIRNTEAFF. DNA of the CDR3: TGTGCCAGCTCAAACCCGGACATACGGAACACTGAAGCTTTCTTT.

This clone was seen a few times. This chain uses TRBV4-1 with TRBJ2-1; 8 nucleotides align to TRBD2. With 8 bases clipped from V and 7 bases from J, the junction kept 4 bases outside the gene matches. CDR3 length: 12 residues. Germline CDR1 is MGHRA and CDR2 is YSYEKL. As DNA, the CDR3 is TGCGCCAGCGGGACTAGGTGGAATGAGCAGTTCTTC. This codes for CASGTRWNEQFF.

V usage is TRBV30 and J usage is TRBJ2-3; TRBD2 matches 9 bases. Germline assignment: CDR1 GTSNPN and CDR2 SVGIG (reference sequence). V shed 3 bases and J 5 bases; nucleotides not matched to a gene: 6. This CDR3 spans 14 amino acids. The CDR3 region is CAWRLAGVVDTQYF. The CDR3 DNA reads TGTGCCTGGAGACTAGCGGGCGTGGTAGATACGCAGTATTTT. Looking up the rest from reference TRBV30 and TRBJ2-3 gives the full variable domain: SQTIHQWPATLVQPVGSPLSLECTVEGTSNPNLYWYRQAAGRGLQLLFYSVGIGQISSEVPQNLSASRPQDRQFILSSKKLLLSDSGFYLCAWRLAGVVDTQYFGPGTRLTVL.

The CDR3 DNA sequence: TGTGCCATCAGTGAGGGTGGGGCAGGGAGGGACGAGCAGTACTTC. Protein sequence: CAISEGGAGRDEQYF. The chain has TRBV10-3 and TRBJ2-7; 7 positions agree with TRBD2. The germline gives CDR1 ENHRY, CDR2 SYGVKD. Trimming cost V 2 bases and J 5 bases; bases outside gene matches: 9. This CDR3 has 15 residues.

The chain joins TRBV6-5 to TRBJ1-2; 7 bases line up with TRBD1. After removal of 5 bases from V and 1 base from J, the junction contained 4 bases not matched to a gene. The V gene's germline CDR1 is MNHEY and CDR2 SVGAGI. This CDR3 has 14 residues. The CDR3 nucleotides are TGTGCCAGCAGTGAAGGGGACAGTAACTATGGCTACACCTTC. Protein product: CASSEGDSNYGYTF.

This clone has a handful of counts. This chain uses TRBV2 with TRBJ2-3; 7 nucleotides align to TRBD2. The V gene's germline CDR1 is SNHLY and CDR2 FYNNEI. With V trimmed by 11 bases and J by 4 bases, 15 bases remained unmatched. This CDR3 has 15 amino acids. CDR3 bases: TGTGCCTCCGGCTCACAGCGGGGAAGGTCAGATACGCAGTATTTT. Amino acid sequence: CASGSQRGRSDTQYF. Together with reference TRBV2 and TRBJ2-3, the CDR3 gives the full variable domain: EPEVTQTPSHQVTQMGQEVILRCVPISNHLYFYWYRQILGQKVEFLVSFYNNEISEKSEIFDDQFSVERPDGSNFTLKIRSTKLEDSAMYFCASGSQRGRSDTQYFGPGTRLTVL.

CDR3 DNA sequence: TGTGCCAGCTCACCTCAACAGGGGGTCCACGAGCAGTACTTC. This gives the protein CASSPQQGVHEQYF. The rearrangement links TRBV18 to TRBJ2-7, with TRBD1 identical over 8 bases. The CDR3 runs 14 residues. Germline CDR1 is KGHSH and CDR2 is LQKENI. The junction had 6 bases not matched to a gene; V was cut back by 3 bases and J by 5 bases.

V and J are TRBV4-3 and TRBJ2-1; maybe TRBD2 (6 bases). Germline V lookup: CDR1 LGHNA, CDR2 YSLEER. The V gene lost 0 bases and the J gene lost 12 bases, with 9 bases spanning the gap. This CDR3 has 12 residues. CDR3 DNA: TGCGCCAGCAGCCAAGATCTGGGGGGGCAGTTCTTC. Translating it yields CASSQDLGGQFF.